Below are 19 T cell receptor beta chains sequenced from a single sample in a study of T cells in localized non-small cell lung cancer. Here immunoSEQ multiplex PCR was the method, and the copy in TCRdb shows in-frame clones only, minus some. The sample shows tens of thousands of clones, 70% to 90% of them seen only once. The sequences come from peripheral blood, collected before any cancer treatment. The receptors shown here come from a male donor aged 60 or over with stage III lung adenocarcinoma.

Regarding this clone: The same CDR3 can be traced to other DNA sequences in this sample. This chain links TRBV7-9 with TRBJ2-7; no clear D. The CDR3 runs 12 residues. Germline values: CDR1 SEHNR, CDR2 FQNEAQ (reference sequence). Trimming shortened V by 1 base and J by 1 base, and 2 bases separated the two germline ends. CDR3 DNA sequence: TGTGCCAGCAGCTTAGTGTCCTACGAGCAGTACTTC. Residues: CASSLVSYEQYF.

Notes on this clone: At one end the junction does not follow the germline gene, possibly because of a read error. The rearrangement uses TRBV2 and TRBJ2-6, with D hard to call. CDR1 is SNHLY and CDR2 is FYNNEI in the germline V gene. The length of the CDR3 is 14 residues. DNA for the CDR3: TGTGCCAGCGGTGAAAGCTCTGGGGCCAACGTCCTGACTTTC. Its protein is CASGESSGANVLTF.

The chain links TRBV2 to TRBJ1-5; 7 positions match TRBD1. With 5 bases clipped from V and 1 base from J, the junction kept 5 bases outside the gene matches. The CDR3 extends over 15 amino acids. Germline V lookup: CDR1 SNHLY, CDR2 FYNNEI. CDR3 in amino acids: CASSPGQSSNQPQHF. CDR3 DNA sequence: TGTGCCAGCAGTCCGGGACAGAGCAGCAATCAGCCCCAGCATTTT.

The CDR3 protein is CASSLDTGAYGYTF. CDR3 DNA: TGTGCCAGCAGCTTAGATACAGGGGCCTATGGCTACACCTTC. V is TRBV7-9 and J is TRBJ1-2; 7 bases fit TRBD1. With 1 base clipped from V and 4 bases from J, the junction kept 3 bases outside the gene matches. CDR1 and CDR2 from the germline V gene are SEHNR and FQNEAQ (reference sequence). This CDR3 is built from 14 residues.

There are a few counts of this clone. V and J are TRBV11-2 and TRBJ2-3; D is undetermined. The CDR3 consists of 17 residues. V was cut by 1 base and J by 2 bases, with 16 bases left in between. Germline V gives CDR1 SGHAT, CDR2 FQNNGV. Here the CDR3 DNA reads TGTGCCAGCAGCTTAGGAACTACGGCTCGTTACACAGATACGCAGTATTTT. Its translation is CASSLGTTARYTDTQYF.

In this sample, this clone turned up a few times. The chain combines TRBV7-2 with TRBJ2-3, with D uncertain. This CDR3 comprises 14 residues. The V end lost 3 bases, the J end lost 6 bases, and 13 bases lay between the germline ends. Germline loops: CDR1 SGHTA, CDR2 FQGNSA. The CDR3 loop reads CASSFGGGRDTQYF. The DNA of the CDR3 is TGTGCCAGCAGCTTTGGCGGCGGACGCGATACGCAGTATTTT.

The CDR3 is CASSPGRITNTGELFF. The CDR3 DNA sequence: TGTGCCAGCAGCCCCGGGAGAATAACGAACACCGGGGAGCTGTTTTTT. The V and J genes are TRBV7-9 and TRBJ2-2; maybe TRBD2 (6 bases). This CDR3 comprises 16 residues. Germline-derived CDR1 and CDR2 are SEHNR and FQNEAQ (reference sequence). V dropped 5 bases and J dropped 0 bases, with 13 bases sitting between them.

The gene calls are TRBV30 and TRBJ2-5; 9 bases fit TRBD1. J was trimmed by 3 bases and V by 2 bases; bases with no gene match: 4. CDR1 and CDR2 from the germline V gene are GTSNPN and SVGIG (reference sequence). This CDR3 is built from 14 residues. The CDR3 coding sequence is TGTGCCTGGAGTATTACAGGGGGCGAAGAGACCCAGTACTTC. Translating it yields CAWSITGGEETQYF.

J is TRBJ1-5 and V is TRBV7-9; possibly TRBD1 for D (5 bases). Germline V lookup: CDR1 SEHNR, CDR2 FQNEAQ (reference sequence). This CDR3 is built from 12 residues. V was cut by 3 bases and J by 11 bases, with 11 bases left in between. The CDR3 sequence is CASSLTSGAQHF. CDR3 nucleotide sequence: TGTGCCAGCAGCTTGACTTCGGGGGCCCAGCATTTT.

The chain has TRBV28 and TRBJ1-1, with D possibly TRBD1 on 5 matching bases. Germline lookup yields CDR1 MDHEN and CDR2 SYDVKM. This CDR3 is 12 amino acids long. Trimming shortened V by 5 bases and J by 12 bases, and 16 bases separated the two germline ends. The CDR3 DNA follows: TGTGCCAGCAGTACAGGATCTTCGGTAACTTTCTTT. Protein product: CASSTGSSVTFF. Using reference TRBV28 and TRBJ1-1 for the parts outside the CDR3, the full variable domain is DVKVTQSSRYLVKRTGEKVFLECVQDMDHENMFWYRQDPGLGLRLIYFSYDVKMKEKGDIPEGYSVSREKKERFSLILESASTNQTSMYLCASSTGSSVTFFGQGTRLTVV.

The rearrangement uses TRBV25-1 and TRBJ1-4; D unclear. Germline V gene lookup returns CDR1 MGHDK and CDR2 SYGVNS. The V gene lost 3 bases and the J gene lost 5 bases, with 10 bases spanning the gap. CDR3 size: 14 residues. This chain's CDR3 is CASSEGSLNEKLFF. CDR3 DNA: TGTGCCAGCAGTGAGGGCAGTCTGAATGAAAAACTGTTTTTT.

The V call is TRBV29-1, the J call TRBJ2-3; TRBD1 matches at 7 bases. The CDR3 length is 14 residues. V was pared by 6 bases and J by 2 bases, with 8 bases of the junction left unmatched. Germline V lookup: CDR1 SQVTM, CDR2 ANQGSEA. The CDR3 region is CSVSRDRSTDTQYF. The CDR3 region has the DNA TGCAGCGTGTCCCGGGACAGATCCACAGATACGCAGTATTTT.

The chain uses TRBV5-4 and TRBJ1-1; TRBD1 matches 7 bases. Germline CDR1 SGHNT, CDR2 YYREEE (reference sequence). Trimming cost V 6 bases and J 2 bases; bases outside gene matches: 10. The CDR3 runs to 15 residues. CDR3: CASNLEGALNTEAFF. The CDR3 nucleotides read TGTGCCAGCAACCTAGAGGGGGCACTTAACACTGAAGCTTTCTTT.

The gene calls are TRBV7-8 and TRBJ1-2; weak D call: TRBD1 (5 bases). Germline CDR1 reads SGHVS; CDR2 reads FQNEAQ. The V gene lost 4 bases and the J gene lost 3 bases, with 21 bases spanning the gap. The CDR3 length is 17 residues. CDR3: CASSSRAPGLIYYGYTF. In DNA, the CDR3 is TGTGCCAGCAGCTCCCGGGCACCGGGGCTTATCTACTATGGCTACACCTTC.

The V and J genes are TRBV9 and TRBJ1-5, with TRBD1 matching 11 bases. The CDR3 is 15 amino acids. CDR1 is SGDLS, CDR2 YYNGEE, per germline. V shed 4 bases and J 1 base; nucleotides not matched to a gene: 1. The CDR3 DNA follows: TGTGCCAGCAGCCGGGACAGGGGGAGCAATCAGCCCCAGCATTTT. This codes for CASSRDRGSNQPQHF.

V usage is TRBV27 and J usage is TRBJ1-4; 7 bases fit TRBD1. This CDR3 spans 12 amino acids. Germline V lookup: CDR1 MNHEY, CDR2 SMNVEV (reference sequence). Germline trimming cut 10 bases from V and 5 bases from J; bases unmatched to any gene: 4. The CDR3 DNA is TGTGCCATCCGGGACAGAAATGAAAAACTGTTTTTT. It encodes CAIRDRNEKLFF.

The chain links TRBV19 to TRBJ2-7; D is unresolved. This CDR3 comprises 14 residues. Deletions cut 3 bases from V and 2 bases from J, with 11 bases between. Germline V gene data show CDR1 as LNHDA and CDR2 as SQIVND (reference sequence). The CDR3 is CASSMGGIAYEQYF. The DNA of the CDR3 is TGTGCCAGTAGTATGGGTGGGATCGCCTACGAGCAGTACTTC. Full variable domain (remainder filled in from reference TRBV19 and TRBJ2-7): DGGITQSPKYLFRKEGQNVTLSCEQNLNHDAMYWYRQDPGQGLRLIYYSQIVNDFQKGDIAEGYSVSREKKESFPLTVTSAQKNPTAFYLCASSMGGIAYEQYFGPGTRLTVT.

This sequence joins TRBV4-2 and TRBJ1-1; D is uncertain. Germline CDR1 reads LGHNA; CDR2 reads YNFKEQ. The CDR3 is 16 amino acids. V was shortened by 0 bases and J by 8 bases, with 19 bases between the two germline ends. The CDR3 here is CASSQDLAVGRAEAFF. CDR3 nucleotides: TGTGCCAGCAGCCAAGATCTAGCGGTTGGGAGGGCCGAAGCTTTCTTT.

The chain has TRBV18 and TRBJ1-1; TRBD1 might be the D (6 bases). Germline assignment: CDR1 KGHSH and CDR2 LQKENI. The CDR3 totals 16 residues. V dropped 5 bases and J dropped 1 base, with 17 bases sitting between them. The CDR3 coding sequence is TGTGCCAGCTCAAGAGCTAGCCCGGGACAGAACACTGAAGCTTTCTTT. It yields the protein CASSRASPGQNTEAFF.